The T cell receptor beta chain described here comes from a study of shared clonotypes between healthy human individuals. The study's findings and limits: Some naive CD4 clonotypes, 5% to 5.5%, turned up in common across a few donors. Generation of non-shared clonotypes was less probable than generation of clonotypes shared by all four donors. Sampling covered blood only; tissue repertoires likely differ. Clonotype sharing among donors, it was expected, would be affected by sequencing depth.

Measured with immunoSEQ multiplex PCR; TCRdb has only the in-frame clones, and not every one. The profile shows about 2,100,000 clones, approximately 94% of them singletons. Naive CD8 cells lacked CD45RO and underwent positive selection for CCR7, leaving out terminally differentiated effector memory CD45RA+ cells. Details on this clone: Its antigen remains unknown.

Germline V gene lookup returns CDR1 MDHEN and CDR2 SYDVKM. V was trimmed by 3 bases and J by 6 bases, leaving 18 bases between them. The CDR3 is made up of 15 amino acids. J is TRBJ2-7 and V is TRBV28; D possibly corresponds to TRBD1 (6 bases). Sample: naive CD8+ T cells from PBMCs. This TCR came from a man between 18 and 29 years old in good health. Some clones in this sample may be carry-over from other donors' samples. Here the CDR3 DNA reads TGTGCCAGCAGTTTGGCGGACAGTGGATTTAGCGAGCAGTACTTC. The encoded protein is CASSLADSGFSEQYF.